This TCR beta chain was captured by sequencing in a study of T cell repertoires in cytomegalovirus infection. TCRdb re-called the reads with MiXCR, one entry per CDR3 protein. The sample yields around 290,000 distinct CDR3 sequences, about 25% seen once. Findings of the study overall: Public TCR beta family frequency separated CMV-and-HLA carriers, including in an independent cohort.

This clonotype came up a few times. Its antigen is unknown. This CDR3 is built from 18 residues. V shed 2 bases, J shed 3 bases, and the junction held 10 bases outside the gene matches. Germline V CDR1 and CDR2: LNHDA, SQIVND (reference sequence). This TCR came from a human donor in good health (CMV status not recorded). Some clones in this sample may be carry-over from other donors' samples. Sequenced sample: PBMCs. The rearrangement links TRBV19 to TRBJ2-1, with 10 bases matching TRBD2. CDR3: CASSIKAGGTPFYNEQFF. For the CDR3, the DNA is TGTGCCAGTAGTATAAAAGCGGGAGGGACCCCTTTCTACAATGAGCAGTTCTTC.